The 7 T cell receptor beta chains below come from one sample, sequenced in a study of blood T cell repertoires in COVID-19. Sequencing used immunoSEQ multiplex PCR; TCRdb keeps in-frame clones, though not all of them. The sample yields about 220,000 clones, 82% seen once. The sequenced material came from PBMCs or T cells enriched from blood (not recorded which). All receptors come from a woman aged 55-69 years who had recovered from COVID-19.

The CDR3 region has the DNA TGCGCCAGCAGCCCCGGCGGGGGCACAGATACGCAGTATTTT. Translation gives CASSPGGGTDTQYF. The chain carries TRBV5-1 and TRBJ2-3; D possibly corresponds to TRBD2 (6 bases). CDR1 is SGHRS, CDR2 YFSETQ, per germline. CDR3 length equals 14 residues. Trimming took 4 bases from V and 1 from J, leaving 10 bases between them.

The CDR3 DNA sequence: TGTGCCAGCAGCTTCGGGACAGTGAACACTGAAGCTTTCTTT. Its protein is CASSFGTVNTEAFF. The V call is TRBV11-2, the J call TRBJ1-1; TRBD1 matches 7 bases. Germline V CDR1 and CDR2: SGHAT, FQNNGV. This CDR3 contains 14 residues. Trimming took 3 bases from V and 0 from J; bases not matched to a gene: 1.

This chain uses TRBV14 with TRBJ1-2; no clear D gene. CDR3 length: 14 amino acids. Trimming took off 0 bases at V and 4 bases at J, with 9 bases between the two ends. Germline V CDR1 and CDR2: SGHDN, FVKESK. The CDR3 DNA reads TGTGCCAGCAGCCAAGATCCTACAGTCTATGGCTACACCTTC. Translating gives CASSQDPTVYGYTF. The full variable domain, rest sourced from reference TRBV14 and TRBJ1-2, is EAGVTQFPSHSVIEKGQTVTLRCDPISGHDNLYWYRRVMGKEIKFLLHFVKESKQDESGMPNNRFLAERTGGTYSTLKVQPAELEDSGVYFCASSQDPTVYGYTFGSGTRLTVV.

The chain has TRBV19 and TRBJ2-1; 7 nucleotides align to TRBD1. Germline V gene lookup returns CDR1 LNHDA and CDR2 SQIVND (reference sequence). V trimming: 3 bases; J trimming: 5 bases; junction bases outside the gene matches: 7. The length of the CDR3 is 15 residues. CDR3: CASSMLGQLNNEQFF. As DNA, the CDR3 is TGTGCCAGTAGTATGTTGGGACAGCTCAACAATGAGCAGTTCTTC.

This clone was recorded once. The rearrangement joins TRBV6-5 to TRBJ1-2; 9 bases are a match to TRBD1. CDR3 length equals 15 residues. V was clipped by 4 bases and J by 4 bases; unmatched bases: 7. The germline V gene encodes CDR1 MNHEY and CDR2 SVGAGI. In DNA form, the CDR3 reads TGTGCCAGCAGTTTAGCCGGGACAGGGCGCTATGGCTACACCTTC. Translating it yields CASSLAGTGRYGYTF.

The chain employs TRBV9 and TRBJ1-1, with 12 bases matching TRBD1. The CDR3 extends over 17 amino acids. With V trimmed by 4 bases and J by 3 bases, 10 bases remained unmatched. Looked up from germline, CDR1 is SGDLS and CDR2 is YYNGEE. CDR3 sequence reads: CASSPGTGGPGYTEAFF. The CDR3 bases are TGTGCCAGCAGCCCCGGGACAGGGGGCCCTGGGTACACTGAAGCTTTCTTT.

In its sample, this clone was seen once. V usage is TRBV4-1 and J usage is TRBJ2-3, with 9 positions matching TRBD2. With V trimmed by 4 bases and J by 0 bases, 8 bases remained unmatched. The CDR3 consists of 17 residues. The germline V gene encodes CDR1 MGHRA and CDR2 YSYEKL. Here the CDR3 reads CASSRGGGATSTDTQYF. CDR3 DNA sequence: TGCGCCAGCAGCCGGGGCGGGGGGGCCACTAGCACAGATACGCAGTATTTT.